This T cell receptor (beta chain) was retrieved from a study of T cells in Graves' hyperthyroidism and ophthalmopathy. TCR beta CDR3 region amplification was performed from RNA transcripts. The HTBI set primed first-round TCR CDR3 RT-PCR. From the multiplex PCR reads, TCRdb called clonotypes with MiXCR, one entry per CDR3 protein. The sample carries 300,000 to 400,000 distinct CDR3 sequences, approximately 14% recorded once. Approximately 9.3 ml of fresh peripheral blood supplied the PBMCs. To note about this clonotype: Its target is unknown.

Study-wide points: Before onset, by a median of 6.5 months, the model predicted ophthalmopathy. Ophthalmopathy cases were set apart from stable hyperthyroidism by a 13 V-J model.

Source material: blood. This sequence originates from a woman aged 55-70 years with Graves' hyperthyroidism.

The CDR3, as DNA: TGTGCCAGCAGTTTATTTCAGGGGGTGGGAGAAAAACTGTTTTTT. It specifies CASSLFQGVGEKLFF. The V gene is TRBV27, the J gene TRBJ1-4; TRBD1 matches at 7 bases. The J segment lost 8 bases and the V segment lost 1 base, leaving 7 bases of the junction unmatched. The CDR3 has 15 amino acids. The V gene's germline CDR1 is MNHEY and CDR2 SMNVEV (reference sequence).